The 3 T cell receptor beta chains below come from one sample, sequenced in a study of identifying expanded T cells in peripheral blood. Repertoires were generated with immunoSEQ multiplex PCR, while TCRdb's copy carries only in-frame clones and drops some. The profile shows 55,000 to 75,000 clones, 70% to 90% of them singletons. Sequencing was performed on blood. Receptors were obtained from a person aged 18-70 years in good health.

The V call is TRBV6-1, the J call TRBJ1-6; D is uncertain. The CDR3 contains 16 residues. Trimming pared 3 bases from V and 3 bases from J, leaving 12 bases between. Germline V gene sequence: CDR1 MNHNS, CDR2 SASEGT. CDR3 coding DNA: TGTGCCAGCAGTGATTCATTTAGAGTCTATAATTCACCCCTCCACTTT. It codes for CASSDSFRVYNSPLHF.

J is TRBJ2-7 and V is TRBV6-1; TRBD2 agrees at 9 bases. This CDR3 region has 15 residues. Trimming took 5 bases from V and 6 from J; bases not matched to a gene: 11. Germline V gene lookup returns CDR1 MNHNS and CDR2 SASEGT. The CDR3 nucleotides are TGTGCCAGCAGTCCGGAGGGCGGGAGGGTCGGCGAGCAGTACTTC. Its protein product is CASSPEGGRVGEQYF.

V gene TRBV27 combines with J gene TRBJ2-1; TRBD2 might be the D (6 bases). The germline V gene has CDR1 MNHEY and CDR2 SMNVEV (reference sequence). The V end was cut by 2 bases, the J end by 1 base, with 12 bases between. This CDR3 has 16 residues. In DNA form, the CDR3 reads TGTGCCAGCAGTTTAGGGGCAGCGGGTTCCTACAATGAGCAGTTCTTC. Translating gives CASSLGAAGSYNEQFF.